Following are 14 T cell receptor beta chains from one sample sequenced in a study of shared clonotypes between healthy human individuals. Here immunoSEQ multiplex PCR was the method, and the copy in TCRdb shows in-frame clones only, minus some. The sample lists 2 million to 3 million clones, approximately 93% seen once, with roughly 0.39% in the top ten. Sample: naive CD4+ T cells from PBMCs. Subset meaning: CD45RA+ positively selected. The receptors come from a man aged 18 to 30 in good health. Some clones in this sample may be carry-over from other donors' samples.

This chain links TRBV5-1 with TRBJ1-6; a weak D match, TRBD1 (5 bases). The CDR3 loop spans 14 amino acids. Deletions cut 1 base from V and 7 bases from J, with 9 bases between. The germline V gene encodes CDR1 SGHRS and CDR2 YFSETQ. CDR3 nucleotides: TGCGCCAGCAGCTTGCAGGGCCAGAATTCACCCCTCCACTTT. It specifies CASSLQGQNSPLHF.

This sequence joins TRBV6-1 and TRBJ1-2; perhaps TRBD1 as D (6 bases). V was cut by 2 bases and J by 4 bases, with 14 bases left in between. The germline V gene encodes CDR1 MNHNS and CDR2 SASEGT. This CDR3 is 15 amino acids long. CDR3: CASSERGEVGYGYTF. In nucleotides, the CDR3 is TGTGCCAGCAGTGAAAGGGGGGAAGTTGGCTATGGCTACACCTTC.

In this sample, this clone turned up a few times. The J gene is TRBJ1-1, the V gene TRBV10-3, with TRBD1 matching 7 bases. This CDR3 comprises 14 residues. Trimming removed 5 bases from V and 8 bases from J; junction bases left unmatched: 11. Germline lookup yields CDR1 ENHRY and CDR2 SYGVKD. CDR3 region: CAISSSGGQPEAFF. CDR3 DNA: TGTGCCATCAGTTCGTCCGGGGGACAGCCAGAAGCTTTCTTT.

This clone was seen a single time. This chain links TRBV10-3 with TRBJ2-5; no clear D gene. In germline, CDR1 is ENHRY, CDR2 SYGVKD. This CDR3 has 12 amino acids. V gave up 7 bases and J gave up 1 base, with 7 bases separating them. This CDR3 reads CAIMGSQETQYF. CDR3 in DNA: TGTGCCATCATGGGCAGCCAAGAGACCCAGTACTTC.

This chain uses TRBV14 with TRBJ2-6; D remains unclear. The CDR3 spans 18 residues. CDR1 is SGHDN, CDR2 FVKESK, per germline. The V end lost 2 bases, the J end lost 0 bases, and 14 bases lay between the germline ends. CDR3 amino acids: CASSQPETASSGANVLTF. The DNA for the CDR3 is TGTGCCAGCAGCCAACCCGAGACGGCTAGCTCTGGGGCCAACGTCCTGACTTTC.

This sequence joins TRBV7-9 and TRBJ1-4; 10 nucleotides align to TRBD1. The V gene's germline CDR1 is SEHNR and CDR2 FQNEAQ (reference sequence). This CDR3 is 15 amino acids long. Trimming cost V 4 bases and J 5 bases; bases outside gene matches: 4. The CDR3 sequence: CASSSTGGLNEKLFF. The CDR3 nucleotides read TGTGCCAGCAGCTCGACAGGGGGCCTAAATGAAAAACTGTTTTTT.

The rearrangement joins TRBV5-8 to TRBJ2-2; 7 bases fit TRBD1. This CDR3 region has 16 residues. V gave up 4 bases and J gave up 1 base; unmatched junction bases: 7. The V gene's germline CDR1 is SGHTS and CDR2 YDEGEE. For the CDR3, the DNA is TGTGCCAGCAGCCCCCGGGGACAGCGGAACACCGGGGAGCTGTTTTTT. Its translation is CASSPRGQRNTGELFF.

The genes are TRBV5-1 and TRBJ1-1; D uncertain. The germline V and J ends were trimmed by 2 bases and 11 bases, with 19 bases remaining between them. The CDR3 is 14 amino acids. Germline V gene lookup returns CDR1 SGHRS and CDR2 YFSETQ. The CDR3 loop is CASSFDVVDSEAFF. The CDR3 nucleotides read TGCGCCAGCAGCTTTGATGTCGTTGACTCGGAGGCTTTCTTT.

The chain recombines TRBV27 with TRBJ1-3; no firm D call. V lost 4 bases to trimming and J lost 4 bases, with 2 bases between them. Looked up from germline, CDR1 is MNHEY and CDR2 is SMNVEV (reference sequence). The CDR3 has 11 amino acids. CDR3 in DNA: TGTGCCAGCAGTTACGGAAACACCATATATTTT. It encodes CASSYGNTIYF.

The chain links TRBV6-5 to TRBJ1-2, with D possibly matching TRBD1 (6 bases). The germline V gene encodes CDR1 MNHEY and CDR2 SVGAGI. V was trimmed by 6 bases and J by 6 bases, leaving 17 bases between them. This CDR3 has 14 amino acids. The CDR3 is CASSDRTGKNGYTF. The DNA for the CDR3 is TGTGCCAGCAGCGATAGAACAGGGAAAAATGGCTACACCTTC.

The chain is built from TRBV7-6 and TRBJ2-7; 7 nucleotides agree with TRBD2. The junction had 6 bases not matched to a gene; V was cut back by 4 bases and J by 0 bases. The germline CDR1 and CDR2 sequences are SGHVS and FNYEAQ. The CDR3 runs 15 residues. CDR3 amino acids: CASSWEERGSYEQYF. CDR3 DNA: TGTGCCAGCAGCTGGGAGGAGCGGGGCTCCTACGAGCAGTACTTC.

This chain links TRBV2 with TRBJ1-2; D unclear. The germline gives CDR1 SNHLY, CDR2 FYNNEI. There are 13 residues in the CDR3. Trimming took off 4 bases at V and 4 bases at J, with 10 bases between the two ends. This CDR3 is CASSVGQSYGYTF. The CDR3 region has the DNA TGTGCCAGCAGTGTCGGGCAGAGCTATGGCTACACCTTC.

The rearrangement links TRBV19 to TRBJ1-2, with D tentatively TRBD1 (5 bases). V was clipped by 4 bases and J by 5 bases, with 11 bases between them. The CDR3 contains 13 residues. Germline V CDR1 and CDR2: LNHDA, SQIVND (reference sequence). The CDR3 region is CASSTGKLYGYTF. The CDR3, as DNA: TGTGCCAGTAGTACAGGGAAACTTTATGGCTACACCTTC.

The rearrangement joins TRBV18 to TRBJ2-2, with 9 bases aligning to TRBD1. V lost 4 bases to trimming and J lost 3 bases; unmatched junction nucleotides: 6. This CDR3 region has 16 residues. Germline CDR1 KGHSH, CDR2 LQKENI. CDR3 bases: TGTGCCAGCTCACTCTGGACAGGGGCTGACACCGGGGAGCTGTTTTTT. Translated: CASSLWTGADTGELFF. Filled out from reference TRBV18 and TRBJ2-2, the complete variable domain reads NAGVMQNPRHLVRRRGQEARLRCSPMKGHSHVYWYRQLPEEGLKFMVYLQKENIIDESGMPKERFSAEFPKEGPSILRIQQVVRGDSAAYFCASSLWTGADTGELFFGEGSRLTVL.